The clone carrying this T cell receptor beta chain appeared a few times. Its specificity is unknown. V was pared by 5 bases and J by 7 bases, with 6 bases between. Germline V gene data show CDR1 as SGHVS and CDR2 as FQNEAQ. The CDR3 runs 12 residues. The data were obtained in a study of response to subunit inactivated influenza vaccine. Via MiXCR, TCRdb re-called the RT-PCR reads, giving one row per CDR3 protein. Counted here are a few hundred thousand distinct CDR3 sequences, less than 15% occurring once; the ten biggest clones make up over 8.5%. Study-level results: The study's authors posited that every seasonal influenza vaccination enlists few new T cells.

The TCR was taken from a man aged 50-59 years who received an inactivated influenza vaccine. This chain uses TRBV7-8 with TRBJ1-6, with no clear D. The sequences come from PBMCs from blood, collected roughly 12 days after vaccination. DNA for the CDR3: TGTGCCAGCAGCGGGCTCAATTCACCCCTCCACTTT. It is translated as CASSGLNSPLHF.